Presented here are 21 T cell receptor beta chains from one specimen sequenced in a study of blood T cell repertoires in COVID-19 (dated by TCRdb to about 2020). Library construction relied on the immunoSEQ multiplex PCR assay. The table was pulled from immuneACCESS by TCRdb, which kept in-frame rearrangements only. Such tables lose some clones; where checked, under half of the loss comes from unresolved V genes, and the rest has no known cause. Here the sample has around 250,000 clones; around 83% occur a single time. The ten top clones hold approximately 9% of the sample. Sequences were obtained from peripheral blood. These receptor sequences come from a man in his forties or fifties with active or convalescent COVID-19.

CDR3 sequence reads: CASSQGTPPYGYTF. The CDR3 DNA is TGTGCCAGCAGCCAAGGGACACCCCCCTATGGCTACACCTTC. J is TRBJ1-2 and V is TRBV3-1 (or the pseudogene TRBV3-2); D might be TRBD1 (5 bases). The V gene lost 1 base and the J gene lost 4 bases, with 10 bases spanning the gap. The CDR3 loop spans 14 amino acids. Germline lookup yields CDR1 LGHDT and CDR2 YNNKEL (reference sequence).

This chain links TRBV18 with TRBJ2-2; TRBD2 matches at 10 bases. The CDR3 runs to 17 residues. With V trimmed by 0 bases and J by 1 base, 2 bases remained unmatched. Germline CDR1 reads KGHSH; CDR2 reads LQKENI. The CDR3 sequence is CASSPPGTSVNTGELFF. The CDR3 DNA follows: TGTGCCAGCTCACCACCCGGGACTAGCGTGAACACCGGGGAGCTGTTTTTT.

This clone appeared many times. J is TRBJ2-3 and V is TRBV7-3; 8 positions agree with TRBD2. The germline CDR1 and CDR2 sequences are SGHTA and FQGTGA. CDR3 length: 15 amino acids. Losses at the gene ends were 5 bases for V and 3 bases for J; bases not matched to a gene: 7. For the CDR3, the DNA is TGTGCCAGCAGCGCTGATTCGGGGGGGACAGATACGCAGTATTTT. Translating it yields CASSADSGGTDTQYF.

This chain connects TRBV19 to TRBJ1-6, with D maybe TRBD1 (5 bases). V shed 5 bases and J shed 10 bases, with 12 bases lying between them. The length of the CDR3 is 13 residues. Germline V gene lookup returns CDR1 LNHDA and CDR2 SQIVND (reference sequence). The CDR3 sequence is CASSLPGESPLHF. DNA of the CDR3: TGTGCCAGTAGTTTGCCGGGGGAGTCACCCCTCCACTTT.

V usage is TRBV11-2 and J usage is TRBJ1-1; D remains unclear. Trimming stripped 2 bases from V and 1 base from J, with 5 bases between. The CDR3 loop spans 13 amino acids. Germline assignment: CDR1 SGHAT and CDR2 FQNNGV. DNA for the CDR3: TGTGCCAGCAGCTTACGGGGGAACACTGAAGCTTTCTTT. This encodes CASSLRGNTEAFF.

The genes are TRBV27 and TRBJ1-1; tentatively, D is TRBD1 (6 bases). CDR1 and CDR2 from the germline V gene are MNHEY and SMNVEV (reference sequence). Trimming took off 5 bases at V and 2 bases at J, with 15 bases between the two ends. The CDR3 contains 15 residues. The CDR3 DNA sequence: TGTGCCAGCAGTCGGACCCTCAGGGGAAACACTGAAGCTTTCTTT. Translating it yields CASSRTLRGNTEAFF.

The chain carries TRBV3-1 (or the pseudogene TRBV3-2) and TRBJ2-2, with TRBD2 matching over 7 bases. Looked up from germline, CDR1 is LGHDT and CDR2 is YNNKEL (reference sequence). The CDR3 contains 18 residues. V lost 5 bases to trimming and J lost 1 base; unmatched junction nucleotides: 13. The CDR3 spells CASSSWGGGRGNTGELFF. Written as DNA, the CDR3 is TGTGCCAGCAGCTCATGGGGTGGCGGGAGAGGGAACACCGGGGAGCTGTTTTTT.

The rearrangement uses TRBV5-6 and TRBJ1-2; D not certain. Deletions cut 2 bases from V and 3 bases from J, with 8 bases between. Germline V gene data show CDR1 as SGHDT and CDR2 as YYEEEE. CDR3 length: 13 residues. The CDR3 spells CASSLAGDYGYTF. CDR3 coding DNA: TGTGCCAGCAGCTTAGCCGGTGACTATGGCTACACCTTC.

The V and J genes are TRBV4-1 and TRBJ1-2; 9 bases are a match to TRBD1. The J segment lost 4 bases and the V segment lost 3 bases, leaving 9 bases of the junction unmatched. The length of the CDR3 is 16 residues. CDR1 is MGHRA and CDR2 is YSYEKL in the germline V gene. CDR3 sequence (DNA): TGCGCCAGCAGCCAGGACGGACAGGGGATGGGCTATGGCTACACCTTC. Translated: CASSQDGQGMGYGYTF.

The rearrangement joins TRBV14 to TRBJ2-1; 10 bases fit TRBD2. Germline trimming cut 2 bases from V and 2 bases from J; bases unmatched to any gene: 3. This CDR3 is built from 16 residues. Looked up from germline, CDR1 is SGHDN and CDR2 is FVKESK. The DNA for the CDR3 is TGTGCCAGCAGCCAATTTAGCGGGGGGCCCTACAATGAGCAGTTCTTC. Its translation: CASSQFSGGPYNEQFF.

This chain connects TRBV19 to TRBJ1-2, with D possibly being TRBD1 (6 bases). The CDR3 has 13 amino acids. Trimming took off 6 bases at V and 4 bases at J, with 12 bases between the two ends. CDR1 is LNHDA and CDR2 is SQIVND in the germline V gene (reference sequence). The CDR3 region has the DNA TGTGCCAGTAGGGACAGCCGGGGCTATGGCTACACCTTC. It is translated as CASRDSRGYGYTF.

This chain uses TRBV10-1 with TRBJ2-7, with D possibly being TRBD2 (5 bases). This CDR3 is 14 amino acids long. V was pared by 8 bases and J by 7 bases, with 21 bases between. Germline loops: CDR1 WNHNN, CDR2 SYGVQD (reference sequence). CDR3 bases: TGCGCCAGCTTCCGGCGAGCGTCGACGGGAGAGCAGTACTTC. It is translated as CASFRRASTGEQYF.

V is TRBV6-1 and J is TRBJ1-2; TRBD1 matches 9 bases. Germline CDR1 and CDR2: MNHNS and SASEGT. The junction had 6 bases not matched to a gene; V was cut back by 2 bases and J by 2 bases. This CDR3 spans 16 amino acids. In DNA, the CDR3 is TGTGCCAGCAGTGAATTCGCCGGACAGGGGAACTATGGCTACACCTTC. Protein product: CASSEFAGQGNYGYTF.

The chain employs TRBV4-1 and TRBJ2-7; TRBD2 matches 13 bases. Germline trimming cut 1 base from V and 1 base from J; bases unmatched to any gene: 7. CDR3 length: 18 amino acids. Germline assignment: CDR1 MGHRA and CDR2 YSYEKL. In nucleotides, the CDR3 is TGCGCCAGCAGCCAAGGATCACTAGCGGGAGGGCTATCCTACGAGCAGTACTTC. This sequence encodes CASSQGSLAGGLSYEQYF.

The chain combines TRBV7-8 with TRBJ2-2; possible D gene TRBD2, 6 bases. The CDR3 runs to 17 residues. The germline V gene has CDR1 SGHVS and CDR2 FQNEAQ. V was pared by 3 bases and J by 2 bases, with 16 bases between. The CDR3 region is CASSLGGSSSNTGELFF. The CDR3 nucleotides are TGTGCCAGCAGCTTGGGAGGTAGTTCGAGTAACACCGGGGAGCTGTTTTTT.

The chain employs TRBV11-3 and TRBJ2-2; weak D call: TRBD2 (5 bases). V lost 1 base and J lost 4, with 10 bases in between. The length of the CDR3 is 15 residues. The germline gives CDR1 SGHNT, CDR2 YENEEA. The CDR3 region is CASSLGGGFTGELFF. CDR3 DNA sequence: TGTGCCAGCAGCTTAGGAGGAGGCTTCACCGGGGAGCTGTTTTTT. Based on the CDR3 plus reference TRBV11-3 and TRBJ2-2, the full variable domain is EAGVVQSPRYKIIEKKQPVAFWCNPISGHNTLYWYLQNLGQGPELLIRYENEEAVDDSQLPKDRFSAERLKGVDSTLKIQPAELGDSAVYLCASSLGGGFTGELFFGEGSRLTVL.

This chain links TRBV15 with TRBJ1-2; 7 nucleotides line up with TRBD1. Losses at the gene ends were 1 base for V and 8 bases for J; bases not matched to a gene: 13. The CDR3 is 16 amino acids. Germline lookup yields CDR1 LNHNV and CDR2 YYDKDF (reference sequence). The DNA of the CDR3 is TGTGCCACCAGCAGAGTGTCAGGACAGGCTAACGTCGGCTACACCTTC. Encoded protein: CATSRVSGQANVGYTF.

In the case of this clone: Other DNA sequences in the sample encode the same CDR3. The V gene is TRBV5-1, the J gene TRBJ2-5; D perhaps matches TRBD2 (6 bases). The length of the CDR3 is 15 residues. CDR1 SGHRS and CDR2 YFSETQ come from the germline V gene. V lost 0 bases, J lost 1 base, and 10 bases lay in between. CDR3 in amino acids: CASSLAPGVQETQYF. The CDR3 DNA follows: TGCGCCAGCAGCTTGGCCCCGGGGGTCCAAGAGACCCAGTACTTC.

The V and J genes are TRBV7-9 and TRBJ2-1; 9 nucleotides agree with TRBD2. In germline, CDR1 is SEHNR, CDR2 FQNEAQ (reference sequence). J lost 8 bases, V lost 6 bases, and 8 bases had no gene match. This CDR3 has 14 amino acids. The DNA of the CDR3 is TGTGCCAGCAGTCAAGGGACTAGCAAGGATGAGCAGTTCTTC. Its translation: CASSQGTSKDEQFF.

The chain recombines TRBV7-9 with TRBJ1-1; TRBD1 matches 7 bases. Germline CDR1 and CDR2: SEHNR and FQNEAQ (reference sequence). CDR3 length equals 12 residues. The V gene end was trimmed by 4 bases and the J gene end by 9 bases; junction bases not matched to a gene: 5. The CDR3 loop reads CASSSRQGKAFF. The CDR3 DNA is TGTGCCAGCAGCTCCCGACAGGGTAAAGCTTTCTTT.

This chain joins TRBV3-1 (or the pseudogene TRBV3-2) and TRBJ2-7; 8 bases agree with TRBD2. V lost 1 base, J lost 3 bases, and 5 bases stayed unmatched. The CDR3 is made up of 15 amino acids. In germline, CDR1 is LGHDT, CDR2 YNNKEL (reference sequence). CDR3 loop: CASSQGGLAGYEQYF. CDR3 nucleotide sequence: TGTGCCAGCAGCCAAGGAGGGCTAGCGGGCTACGAGCAGTACTTC.